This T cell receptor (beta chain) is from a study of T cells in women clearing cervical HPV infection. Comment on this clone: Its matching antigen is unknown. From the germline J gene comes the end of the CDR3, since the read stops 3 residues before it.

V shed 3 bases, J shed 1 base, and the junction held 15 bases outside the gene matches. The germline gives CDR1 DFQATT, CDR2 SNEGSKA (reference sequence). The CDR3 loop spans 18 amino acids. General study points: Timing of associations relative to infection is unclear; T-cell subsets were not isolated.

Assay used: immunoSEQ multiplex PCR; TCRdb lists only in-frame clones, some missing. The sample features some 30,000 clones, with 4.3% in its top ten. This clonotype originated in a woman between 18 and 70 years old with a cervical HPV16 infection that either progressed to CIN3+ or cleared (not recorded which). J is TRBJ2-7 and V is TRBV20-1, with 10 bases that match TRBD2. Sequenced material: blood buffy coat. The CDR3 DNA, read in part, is TGCAGTGCTAGTGCGCTAGCGGGGGCAATTAGGGGTTCCTACGAG. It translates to CSASALAGAIRGSYE. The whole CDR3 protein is CSASALAGAIRGSYEQYF.